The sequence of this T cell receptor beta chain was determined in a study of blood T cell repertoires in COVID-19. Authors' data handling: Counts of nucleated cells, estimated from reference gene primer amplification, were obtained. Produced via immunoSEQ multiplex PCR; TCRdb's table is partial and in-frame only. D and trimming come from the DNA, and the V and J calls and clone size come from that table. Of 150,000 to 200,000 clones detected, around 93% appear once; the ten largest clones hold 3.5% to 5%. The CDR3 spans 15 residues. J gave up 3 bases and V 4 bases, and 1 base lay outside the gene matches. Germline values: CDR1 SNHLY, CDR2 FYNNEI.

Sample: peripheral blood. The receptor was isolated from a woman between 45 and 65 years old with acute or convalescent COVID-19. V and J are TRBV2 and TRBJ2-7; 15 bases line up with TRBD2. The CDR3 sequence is CASSGTSGRGYEQYF. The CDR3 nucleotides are TGTGCCAGCAGTGGGACTAGCGGGAGGGGCTACGAGCAGTACTTC.